This entry lists 22 T cell receptor beta chains sequenced from one sample in a study of tumor-infiltrating lymphocytes in primary liver carcinoma. With a constant-region primer, TCR beta cDNA was made from approximately 450 ng of total RNA. Employing slightly modified ARM-PCR, three nested multiplex PCR rounds were run, and these gave rise to the TCR beta libraries. Primers for the first two PCR rounds were TRBV1-TRBV30 forward primers and a C-beta reverse primer (approximately 10 cycles per round). MiXCR, applied by TCRdb to the multiplex PCR reads, yields one record per CDR3 protein. The table has about 35,000 distinct CDR3 sequences, approximately 73% seen once. Co-extraction of both nucleic acids (RNA and DNA) used 20-30 mg of unsorted bulk tissue. The specimen sequenced was liver tumor tissue from sampling region 4. Subset in this sample: tumor region T4, right-lateral pole. The receptors stem from a man aged 35-49 years with primary liver carcinoma and hepatitis B virus infection.

In its sample, this clonotype ranks as medium-sized. The chain has TRBV14 and TRBJ2-1, with D hard to call. With 4 bases removed from V and 9 bases from J, the gap between germline ends came to 10 bases. The CDR3 is made up of 12 amino acids. Germline-derived CDR1 and CDR2 are SGHDN and FVKESK. In nucleotides, the CDR3 is TGTGCCAGCAGCCGCTCCAGGATTGAGCAGTTCTTC. This translates into CASSRSRIEQFF.

This clonotype appeared a single time. This CDR3 is missing its conserved last phenylalanine or tryptophan, likely due to a read error. The limits of the CDR3 on the DNA are not certain, so only TCRdb's listed CDR3 is given. The chain combines TRBV2 with TRBJ2-7. The CDR3 is 9 residues long, ends included. Germline V gene lookup returns CDR1 SNHLY and CDR2 FYNNEI. CDR3 residues: CASGNPRNI.

This clonotype is medium-sized within its sample. This chain connects TRBV4-2 to TRBJ2-1; D is uncertain. CDR1 is LGHNA, CDR2 YNFKEQ, per germline. The CDR3 covers 15 residues. Trimming took off 3 bases at V and 8 bases at J, with 17 bases between the two ends. The CDR3 sequence: CASSQASDGGYEQFF. Written as DNA, the CDR3 is TGTGCCAGCAGCCAGGCCTCGGACGGCGGCTATGAGCAGTTCTTC.

Comments on this clonotype: No conserved phenylalanine or tryptophan is present at the end of the CDR3, so a read error is the likely explanation. J is TRBJ2-3 and V is TRBV11-3; D is perhaps TRBD1 or TRBD2 (6 bases each). CDR3 size: 13 residues. In germline, CDR1 is SGHNT, CDR2 YENEEA. The CDR3 spells CASSMGGTGTQYS. DNA for the CDR3: TGTGCCAGCAGCATGGGGGGCACAGGTACGCAGTATTCT.

Turning to this clonotype: One end of the junction does not line up with germline, which may come from a read error. V and J are TRBV28 and TRBJ2-2; a weak D match, TRBD1 (7 bases). This CDR3 has 12 residues. Germline values: CDR1 MDHEN, CDR2 SYDVKM. The CDR3 DNA reads as TGCGCCAGCGACAGGGCCACCGGGGGGCTGTTTTTT. Translating gives CASDRATGGLFF.

The chain carries TRBV6-5 and TRBJ1-2, with 9 bases fitting TRBD1. CDR3 length equals 13 residues. V gave up 5 bases and J gave up 9 bases; unmatched junction bases: 7. Germline V gives CDR1 MNHEY, CDR2 SVGAGI. The CDR3 is CASSPQGAVSYTF. CDR3 DNA sequence: TGTGCCAGCAGTCCACAGGGGGCGGTCAGCTACACCTTC.

This clonotype was detected once. The rearrangement joins TRBV5-4 to TRBJ2-3; D is undetermined. The CDR3 has 17 amino acids. The germline V and J ends were trimmed by 4 bases and 0 bases, with 18 bases remaining between them. CDR1 is SGHNT and CDR2 is YYREEE in the germline V gene (reference sequence). The CDR3 sequence: CASSTSRTRTSTDTQYF. For the CDR3, the DNA is TGTGCCAGCAGCACTTCACGCACACGAACTAGCACAGATACGCAGTATTTT. The variable domain in full, completed from reference TRBV5-4 and TRBJ2-3, reads ETGVTQSPTHLIKTRGQQVTLRCSSQSGHNTVSWYQQALGQGPQFIFQYYREEENGRGNFPPRFSGLQFPNYSSELNVNALELDDSALYLCASSTSRTRTSTDTQYFGPGTRLTVL.

Notes on this clonotype: The junction and the germline gene differ at one end; a read error may be behind it. The chain employs TRBV29-1 and TRBJ1-1; unclear D gene. Germline-derived CDR1 and CDR2 are SQVTM and ANQGSEA. The CDR3 has 13 amino acids. CDR3 region: CSARSQENTEAFF. CDR3 bases: TGCAGCGCTCGGAGCCAGGAGAACACCGAAGCTTTCTTT.

Ten or more counts support this clonotype. The chain joins TRBV4-1 to TRBJ2-1; 9 positions match TRBD2. The V gene end was trimmed by 3 bases and the J gene end by 4 bases; junction bases not matched to a gene: 1. The CDR3 runs to 14 residues. Germline CDR1 reads MGHRA; CDR2 reads YSYEKL. This CDR3 is CASSQAGGYNEQFF. The CDR3 bases are TGCGCCAGCAGCCAGGCGGGAGGGTACAATGAGCAGTTCTTC.

In the case of this clonotype: The junction departs from the called germline gene at one end, perhaps through a read error. J is TRBJ2-6 and V is TRBV9; weak D call: TRBD2 (6 bases). Germline CDR1 SGDLS, CDR2 YYNGEE. The CDR3 extends over 15 amino acids. Here the CDR3 DNA reads TGTGCCAGCAGGGGACTGCCCTCTGGGGCCAACGACCTGACTTTC. Its protein product is CASRGLPSGANDLTF.

This clonotype appeared a few times. Germline and junction disagree at one end, which may indicate a read error. The chain couples TRBV5-5 to TRBJ2-7, with 7 positions matching TRBD1. CDR1 is SGHKS, CDR2 YYEKEE, per germline (reference sequence). The CDR3 is 16 amino acids. The CDR3, as DNA: TGTGCCGGCAGTTCACCGGACAGGCATACGGGCTACGAGCAGTACTTC. Translating it yields CAGSSPDRHTGYEQYF.

By its share, this clonotype is medium-sized (0.01 to 0.1%). The rearrangement links TRBV5-5 to TRBJ1-5, with 7 bases identical to TRBD1. V shed 4 bases, J shed 7 bases, and the junction held 5 bases outside the gene matches. CDR3 length: 13 residues. Germline-derived CDR1 and CDR2 are SGHKS and YYEKEE (reference sequence). The CDR3 nucleotides read TGTGCCAGCAGCCCCCGGGACAGACAGCCCCAGCATTTT. Translation gives CASSPRDRQPQHF.

V usage is TRBV11-3 and J usage is TRBJ2-7; D is undetermined. Trimming took 5 bases from V and 0 from J, leaving 8 bases between them. The CDR3 is 13 amino acids. CDR1 SGHNT and CDR2 YENEEA come from the germline V gene. The CDR3 region is CASSMVHSYEQYF. Written as DNA, the CDR3 is TGTGCCAGCAGCATGGTACACTCCTACGAGCAGTACTTC.

The genes are TRBV11-2 and TRBJ2-5; TRBD2 matches at 9 bases. This CDR3 contains 14 residues. Germline assignment: CDR1 SGHAT and CDR2 FQNNGV. The CDR3 DNA sequence: TGTATCAGCACCCGAGCGGGAGGACAAGAGACCCAGTACTTC. Translated: CISTRAGGQETQYF.

As for this clonotype: A read error may be the cause here, since a much bigger clone is one base away. The chain links TRBV20-1 to TRBJ2-5, with D perhaps matching TRBD1 (5 bases). Per the germline V gene, CDR1 is DFQATT and CDR2 is SNEGSKA (reference sequence). The CDR3 length is 14 residues. For the CDR3, the DNA is TGCAATGCTAGAGATGTCAGGGAACAAGAGACCCAGTACTTC. Its protein is CNARDVREQETQYF.

For this clonotype: This may be a read error: a much more frequent sequence differs by one nucleotide. Here the CDR3 reads CASSLGGAPTAYEQYF. The CDR3 DNA is TGCGCCAGCAGCTTGGGAGGGGCCCCCACGGCCTACGAGCAGTACTTC. The chain joins TRBV5-1 to TRBJ2-7; D may be TRBD1 or TRBD2 (5 bases each). Germline V gives CDR1 SGHRS, CDR2 YFSETQ. Trimming cost V 0 bases and J 2 bases, with 15 bases left between them. The CDR3 runs to 16 residues.

Points on this clonotype: The junction departs from the called germline gene at one end, perhaps through a read error. The V call is TRBV6-6, the J call TRBJ1-1; a possible D gene is TRBD1 (6 bases). This CDR3 spans 14 amino acids. Germline V CDR1 and CDR2: MNHNY, SVGAGI (reference sequence). CDR3 region: CASSGTWVRTGAFF. The CDR3 DNA is TGTGCCAGTAGTGGGACATGGGTAAGGACTGGAGCTTTCTTT.

Points on this clonotype: The final CDR3 position lacks the conserved phenylalanine or tryptophan, pointing to a likely read error. The limits of the CDR3 on the DNA are not certain, so only TCRdb's listed CDR3 is given. The V and J genes are TRBV7-9 and TRBJ2-7; the D call of TRBD1 is as the table states it, not checked on the DNA. Germline CDR1 and CDR2: SEHNR and FQNEAQ (reference sequence). The CDR3 totals 14 residues, both ends included. CDR3 loop: CSSSHRDRNYEQYL.

A remark on this clonotype: One end of the junction varies from germline; a read error may be responsible. The V and J genes are TRBV14 and TRBJ2-1, with TRBD2 identical over 8 bases. The CDR3 is made up of 16 amino acids. The germline CDR1 and CDR2 sequences are SGHDN and FVKESK. The CDR3 DNA reads as TGTGCTAGCAGTGCCGTAGCGGGATGGGTAAACAATAAGCAGTCCTTC. This codes for CASSAVAGWVNNKQSF.

The V call is TRBV11-2, the J call TRBJ2-6, with 7 bases that match TRBD1. The V gene's germline CDR1 is SGHAT and CDR2 FQNNGV. The ends lost 5 bases at V and 0 bases at J; junction bases unmatched: 19. CDR3 size: 21 residues. DNA of the CDR3: TGTGCCAGCAGCATTGGGGGAGACAGGGTCATCTCCCTCTCTGGGGCCAACGTCCTGACTTTC. This translates into CASSIGGDRVISLSGANVLTF.

A note on this clonotype: Its ends do not fully match the called genes, so a read error is possible. CDR3 coding DNA: TGCAGCATTGAACCTGGTCACAGAGACTTCCAGTACTTC. It codes for CSIEPGHRDFQYF. The V gene is TRBV29-1, the J gene TRBJ2-7; no clear D gene. CDR3 length: 13 residues. CDR1 SQVTM and CDR2 ANQGSEA come from the germline V gene.

The chain couples TRBV11-2 to TRBJ1-2; tentative D call: TRBD1 (6 bases). This CDR3 is 13 amino acids long. CDR1 and CDR2 from the germline V gene are SGHAT and FQNNGV. Trimming took off 4 bases at V and 8 bases at J, with 14 bases between the two ends. The CDR3 DNA sequence: TGTGCCAGCAGCTCCGCCGGGGGCTCCGGCTACACCTTC. Amino acid sequence: CASSSAGGSGYTF. Variable domain in full (rest from reference TRBV11-2 and TRBJ1-2): EAGVAQSPRYKIIEKRQSVAFWCNPISGHATLYWYQQILGQGPKLLIQFQNNGVVDDSQLPKDRFSAERLKGVDSTLKIQPAKLEDSAVYLCASSSAGGSGYTFGSGTRLTVV.